This T cell receptor (beta chain) emerged from a study of PD-1 blockade in classical Hodgkin lymphoma. Study background: Patients were administered nivolumab (3 mg/kg intravenously) every 2 weeks.

With 2 bases clipped from V and 7 bases from J, the junction kept 6 bases outside the gene matches. Germline CDR1 is GTSNPN and CDR2 is SVGIG (reference sequence). This CDR3 region has 15 residues. Brentuximab vedotin exposure varied, and every patient relapsed after autologous stem cell transplantation. Study-wide results and caveats: Reports described newly diagnosed patients as having lower baseline TCR diversity than healthy donors. There remain no defined causes for the repertoire differences, which possibly reflect disease activity or prior therapy.

Worth noting for this clone: Antigen: not known.

Clones were sequenced by immunoSEQ multiplex PCR, and TCRdb holds only the in-frame ones, with some missing. The table shows roughly 140,000 clones, with 78% occurring only once. This sequence was found in a human donor with classical Hodgkin lymphoma. The chain combines TRBV30 with TRBJ2-1, with TRBD2 matching over 12 bases. This material consisted of peripheral blood mononuclear cells (PBMCs), taken before the second cycle of nivolumab. The CDR3 region is CAWSRRLAGVNEQFF. The CDR3 region has the DNA TGTGCCTGGAGTCGACGACTAGCGGGAGTTAATGAGCAGTTCTTC.